The 6 T cell receptor beta chains reported below all come from one sample, sequenced in a study of technical replicates of blood from several donors. The assay was immunoSEQ multiplex PCR, and TCRdb's table has in-frame clones only and misses some. This table holds roughly 83,000 clones, roughly 92% found once. The sequencing input was T cells isolated from PBMCs. These receptors were collected from a human donor in good health.

The genes are TRBV4-2 and TRBJ2-3, with D perhaps TRBD1 (5 bases). Trimming cost V 3 bases and J 4 bases, with 11 bases left between them. The CDR3 spans 14 residues. Germline lookup yields CDR1 LGHNA and CDR2 YNFKEQ. The CDR3 DNA is TGTGCCAGCAGCCACTCCACAGGTTCAGATACGCAGTATTTT. It is translated as CASSHSTGSDTQYF.

The chain carries TRBV6-1 and TRBJ2-2; 12 bases are shared with TRBD2. CDR3 size: 16 residues. The J segment lost 8 bases and the V segment lost 0 bases, leaving 4 bases of the junction unmatched. The V gene's germline CDR1 is MNHNS and CDR2 SASEGT. CDR3 nucleotides: TGTGCCAGCAGTGAAGCGCTACTAGCGGGAGGAGGGGAGCTGTTTTTT. This translates into CASSEALLAGGGELFF.

The rearrangement joins TRBV11-2 to TRBJ1-2; maybe TRBD1 (5 bases). The CDR3 runs 14 residues. V gave up 1 base and J gave up 8 bases, with 14 bases separating them. CDR1 is SGHAT and CDR2 is FQNNGV in the germline V gene. CDR3: CASSLGHRPWGYTF. CDR3 sequence (DNA): TGTGCCAGCAGCTTAGGACACAGGCCCTGGGGCTACACCTTC.

The J gene is TRBJ2-7, the V gene TRBV5-6; D remains unclear. Germline CDR1 reads SGHDT; CDR2 reads YYEEEE. V lost 1 base, J lost 5 bases, and 7 bases lay in between. The CDR3 spans 12 residues. CDR3 in amino acids: CASSLMRNEQYF. In DNA form, the CDR3 reads TGTGCCAGCAGCTTGATGAGGAACGAGCAGTACTTC.

The genes are TRBV15 and TRBJ2-7; the D gene is possibly TRBD1 (7 bases). This CDR3 region has 14 residues. The germline CDR1 and CDR2 sequences are LNHNV and YYDKDF (reference sequence). Trimming removed 3 bases at V and 4 bases at J, with 13 bases between. CDR3 DNA: TGTGCCACCAGCAGGGCGGGACAGACTTACGAGCAGTACTTC. Protein: CATSRAGQTYEQYF.

The rearrangement uses TRBV30 and TRBJ1-2; TRBD1 matches 7 bases. Trimming cost V 1 base and J 6 bases; bases outside gene matches: 14. This CDR3 is 16 amino acids long. Looked up from germline, CDR1 is GTSNPN and CDR2 is SVGIG (reference sequence). CDR3 bases: TGTGCCTGGAGTGACCCTCCCAAGACAGGGACGGATGGCTACACCTTC. It is translated as CAWSDPPKTGTDGYTF. Full variable domain (outside the CDR3, taken from reference TRBV30 and TRBJ1-2): SQTIHQWPATLVQPVGSPLSLECTVEGTSNPNLYWYRQAAGRGLQLLFYSVGIGQISSEVPQNLSASRPQDRQFILSSKKLLLSDSGFYLCAWSDPPKTGTDGYTFGSGTRLTVV.